These 11 T cell receptor beta chains came from one sample sequenced in a study of a mutant IDH1 vaccine in newly diagnosed glioma (dated by TCRdb to the early 2020s). Receptors were amplified or captured by the immunoSEQ multiplex PCR assay. Sourced from immuneACCESS, this table was stored by TCRdb with only in-frame sequences that have V and J called. A share of the clones is absent; for the studies checked, an unresolved V gene accounts for under half, and the remainder has no known explanation. Present in this sample are around 88,000 clones, just under 80% of which were seen just once. Roughly 7% of the sample belongs to the ten largest clones. The sample's time point label, decoded: baseline, week 1 (first vaccination visit). This specimen's treatment or condition label, per the study, means: pre-vaccination baseline after standard-of-care therapy. The specimen comprised PBMCs, sampled from a glioma patient treated with radiotherapy, temozolomide or both. The source of these receptors is a man in his forties with glioma.

This clone was seen a single time. This chain links TRBV28 with TRBJ2-7; D is unresolved. V lost 8 bases, J lost 0 bases, and 5 bases lay in between. The CDR3 sequence is 11 residues long. Germline assignment: CDR1 MDHEN and CDR2 SYDVKM. The CDR3 loop is CASASSYEQYF. The CDR3 DNA reads TGTGCCAGCGCGAGCTCCTACGAGCAGTACTTC.

The V gene is TRBV18, the J gene TRBJ1-1; D possibly corresponds to TRBD1 (5 bases). CDR3 length: 13 residues. The germline V gene has CDR1 KGHSH and CDR2 LQKENI. Trimming took 3 bases from V and 8 from J, leaving 13 bases between them. This chain's CDR3 is CASSPGQTSEAFF. For the CDR3, the DNA is TGTGCCAGCTCACCGGGGCAGACCTCCGAAGCTTTCTTT. The whole variable domain, remainder taken from reference TRBV18 and TRBJ1-1, is NAGVMQNPRHLVRRRGQEARLRCSPMKGHSHVYWYRQLPEEGLKFMVYLQKENIIDESGMPKERFSAEFPKEGPSILRIQQVVRGDSAAYFCASSPGQTSEAFFGQGTRLTVV.

The V call is TRBV6-1, the J call TRBJ1-1; the D is unclear. The V end was cut by 6 bases, the J end by 0 bases, with 23 bases between. This CDR3 has 18 residues. Germline-derived CDR1 and CDR2 are MNHNS and SASEGT. CDR3 bases: TGTGCCAGCAGAGAAACACGGACGTCCTCACCTCTGAACACTGAAGCTTTCTTT. It specifies CASRETRTSSPLNTEAFF.

The J gene is TRBJ2-7, the V gene TRBV9; D is possibly TRBD1 (5 bases). Trimming left V 4 bases short and J 3 bases short, with 14 bases between. CDR3 length: 14 amino acids. Germline loops: CDR1 SGDLS, CDR2 YYNGEE. In nucleotides, the CDR3 is TGTGCCAGCAGCCTCGGCGGACACAGCTACGAGCAGTACTTC. Amino acids: CASSLGGHSYEQYF.

The J gene is TRBJ2-3, the V gene TRBV10-1; 10 bases are shared with TRBD2. This CDR3 region has 15 residues. V was clipped by 6 bases and J by 1 base; unmatched bases: 4. The germline CDR1 and CDR2 sequences are WNHNN and SYGVQD (reference sequence). CDR3 nucleotide sequence: TGCGCCAGCAGACCTACTAGCGGGGGCACAGATACGCAGTATTTT. Encoded protein: CASRPTSGGTDTQYF.

The chain carries TRBV20-1 and TRBJ2-7; D is unresolved. Per germline, CDR1 DFQATT and CDR2 SNEGSKA (reference sequence). The CDR3 length is 11 residues. V lost 4 bases, J lost 5 bases, and 9 bases lay in between. CDR3 loop: CSAKVVDEQYF. Written as DNA, the CDR3 is TGCAGTGCTAAGGTTGTCGACGAGCAGTACTTC.

CDR3 nucleotides: TGTGCCAGCAGTTTAAGGGACCCTAGCCGGTACGCGAACACCGGGGAGCTGTTTTTT. Translating gives CASSLRDPSRYANTGELFF. V gene TRBV27 combines with J gene TRBJ2-2; the D call may be TRBD1 or TRBD2 (5 bases each). The V gene lost 2 bases and the J gene lost 0 bases, with 19 bases spanning the gap. Per germline, CDR1 MNHEY and CDR2 SMNVEV (reference sequence). The CDR3 covers 19 residues.

The chain uses TRBV5-4 and TRBJ2-3; tentative D call: TRBD2 (7 bases). Germline-derived CDR1 and CDR2 are SGHNT and YYREEE (reference sequence). CDR3 length equals 16 residues. V dropped 4 bases and J dropped 2 bases, with 17 bases sitting between them. Here the CDR3 DNA reads TGTGCCAGCAGCGGCGGTAGGGGGGGAGACACAGATACGCAGTATTTT. Translating gives CASSGGRGGDTDTQYF.

The rearrangement joins TRBV19 to TRBJ2-7; 10 bases map to TRBD2. This CDR3 is built from 15 residues. V was clipped by 4 bases and J by 4 bases; unmatched bases: 7. CDR1 is LNHDA and CDR2 is SQIVND in the germline V gene (reference sequence). The CDR3 sequence is CASSTTSGNSYEQYF. CDR3 nucleotides: TGTGCCAGTAGTACCACTAGCGGGAATAGTTACGAGCAGTACTTC.

This clone was seen once. The chain employs TRBV5-8 and TRBJ1-1; D uncertain. Trimming removed 4 bases from V and 3 bases from J, with 10 bases in between. CDR3 length: 13 amino acids. In germline, CDR1 is SGHTS, CDR2 YDEGEE. This CDR3 is CASSPRPYTEAFF. CDR3 nucleotides: TGTGCCAGCAGCCCTCGGCCGTACACTGAAGCTTTCTTT.

The chain recombines TRBV10-2 with TRBJ2-3; D tentatively fits TRBD1 or TRBD2 (9 bases each). V dropped 9 bases and J dropped 3 bases, with 19 bases sitting between them. The CDR3 consists of 15 residues. Germline CDR1 WSHSY, CDR2 SAAADI. CDR3 residues: CASSRGGQGTDTQYF. CDR3 nucleotide sequence: TGCGCCAGTTCGCGGGGGGGACAGGGAACAGATACGCAGTATTTT.